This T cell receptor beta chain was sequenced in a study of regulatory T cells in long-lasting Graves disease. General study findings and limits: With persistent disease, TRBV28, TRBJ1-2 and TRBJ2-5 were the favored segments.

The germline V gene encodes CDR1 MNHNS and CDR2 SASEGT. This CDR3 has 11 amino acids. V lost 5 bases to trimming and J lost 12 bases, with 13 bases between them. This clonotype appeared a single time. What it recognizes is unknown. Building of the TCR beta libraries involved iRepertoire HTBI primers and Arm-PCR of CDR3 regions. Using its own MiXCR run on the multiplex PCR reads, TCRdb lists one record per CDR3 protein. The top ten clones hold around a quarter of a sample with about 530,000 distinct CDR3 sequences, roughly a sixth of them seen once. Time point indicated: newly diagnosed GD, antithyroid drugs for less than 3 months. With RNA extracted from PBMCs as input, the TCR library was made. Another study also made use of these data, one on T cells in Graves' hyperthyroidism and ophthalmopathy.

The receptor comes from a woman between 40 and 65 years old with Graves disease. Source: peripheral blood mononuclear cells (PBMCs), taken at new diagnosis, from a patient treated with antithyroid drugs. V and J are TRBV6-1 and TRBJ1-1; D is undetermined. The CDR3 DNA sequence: TGTGCCAGCAGTCCAGGCTGGTGGACTTTCTTT. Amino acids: CASSPGWWTFF.